Listed below are T cell receptor beta chains from one sample, sequenced in a study of Graves' ophthalmopathy and Graves' hyperthyroidism. In TCRdb, the multiplex PCR reads were re-called with MiXCR into one record per CDR3 protein. Counted here are 300,000 to 400,000 distinct CDR3 sequences, roughly a sixth occurring once; the ten biggest clones make up approximately 13%. Sequenced input: peripheral blood. The receptors were sampled from an adult man with Graves' ophthalmopathy. Each CDR3 is given with its conserved first and last residue. The order of the fields is clone size, J gene, V gene, D gene, CDR3 DNA, CDR3 protein. D genes are given only for firm matches. Size is omitted from some rows. Given values are once, few, many or a class for expanded clones.

>many|TRBJ1-5|TRBV30|-
TGTGCCTGGAGTAAGGACGATCAGCCCCAGCATTTT
CAWSKDDQPQHF
>many|TRBJ1-1|TRBV12-5|-
TGTGCTAGTGTCCCGGCAGGTACTGACACTGAAGCTTTCTTT
CASVPAGTDTEAFF
>many|TRBJ2-7|TRBV12-3/TRBV12-4|-
TGTGCCAGCAGTTTAAACCCGGGCGGGTTTGGATACGAGCAGTACTTC
CASSLNPGGFGYEQYF
>-|TRBJ2-7|TRBV28|-
TGTGCCAGCCTGGGTACGACAGGGCGGGACTACGAGCAGTACTTC
CASLGTTGRDYEQYF
>many|TRBJ1-2|TRBV28|TRBD1
TGTGCCAGCATGGGACAGGGTTTACCCAGCTATGGCTACACCTTC
CASMGQGLPSYGYTF
>many|TRBJ1-2|TRBV2|-
TGTGCCACGGAGGGGCAATCAGTCTATGGCTACACCTTC
CATEGQSVYGYTF
>many|TRBJ2-2|TRBV29-1|TRBD1
TGCAGCGTCAGGGACAGGCCCACCGGGGAGCTGTTTTTT
CSVRDRPTGELFF
>many|TRBJ2-3|TRBV20-1|TRBD2
TGCAGTGCTAGAGCTAGCGGGAGGGGGGATACGCAGTATTTT
CSARASGRGDTQYF
>many|TRBJ1-5|TRBV28|-
TGTGCCAGCAGTCCCTTCCCTTCAGACAGCCGCAATCAGCCCCAGCATTTT
CASSPFPSDSRNQPQHF
>many|TRBJ1-1|TRBV20-1|TRBD1
TGCAGTGCTAGAAACCCGACAGGGAGGAACACTGAAGCTTTCTTT
CSARNPTGRNTEAFF
>few|TRBJ2-7|TRBV6-1|TRBD2
TGTGCCAGCAGTACGGGGACTAGCCCCGAGCAGTACTTC
CASSTGTSPEQYF
>many|TRBJ2-5|TRBV20-1|TRBD2
TGCAGTGCCTATCGGACTAGCGGGGGCCATCAAGAGACCCAGTACTTC
CSAYRTSGGHQETQYF
>-|TRBJ2-7|TRBV10-1|-
TGCGCCAGCAGTTGCCTCGATCTGGACAGAACCTACGAGCAGTACTTC
CASSCLDLDRTYEQYF
>many|TRBJ1-5|TRBV19|TRBD1
TGTGCCAGTAGGGACAGGGGGCTAGGCGGCAATCAGCCCCAGCATTTT
CASRDRGLGGNQPQHF
>many|TRBJ1-2|TRBV3-1|TRBD1
TGTGCCAGCAGCCAAGCGTTCGTTGACAGGGCGCATGGCTACACCTTC
CASSQAFVDRAHGYTF
>once|TRBJ2-5|TRBV28|-
TGTGCCAGCAGAGCCGGGACACGAGAGACCCAGTACTTC
CASRAGTRETQYF
>many|TRBJ2-5|TRBV18|TRBD2
TGTGCCAGCTCACCACTTGGTAGCGGGGGGAGCGAGACCCAGTACTTC
CASSPLGSGGSETQYF
>many|TRBJ1-2|TRBV4-2|-
TGTGCCAGCAGCCAAGAGGGAGGGCCACACTATGGCTACACCTTC
CASSQEGGPHYGYTF
>many|TRBJ2-7|TRBV5-1|-
TGCGCCAGCAGCTCACTCCACGAGCAGTACTTC
CASSSLHEQYF
>many|TRBJ2-5|TRBV6-1|-
TGTGCCAGCAGTGTAGGAGACCCGCGGACCCAGTACTTC
CASSVGDPRTQYF
>-|TRBJ2-5|TRBV28|TRBD2
TGTGCCAGCAGTTCACCACTAGCGGGAGGGCGAAAAGAGACCCAGTACTTC
CASSSPLAGGRKETQYF
>-|TRBJ2-7|TRBV18|-
TGTGCCAGCCGCCGATTTGGCCTTTCTGGTTACGGGCAGTACTTC
CASRRFGLSGYGQYF